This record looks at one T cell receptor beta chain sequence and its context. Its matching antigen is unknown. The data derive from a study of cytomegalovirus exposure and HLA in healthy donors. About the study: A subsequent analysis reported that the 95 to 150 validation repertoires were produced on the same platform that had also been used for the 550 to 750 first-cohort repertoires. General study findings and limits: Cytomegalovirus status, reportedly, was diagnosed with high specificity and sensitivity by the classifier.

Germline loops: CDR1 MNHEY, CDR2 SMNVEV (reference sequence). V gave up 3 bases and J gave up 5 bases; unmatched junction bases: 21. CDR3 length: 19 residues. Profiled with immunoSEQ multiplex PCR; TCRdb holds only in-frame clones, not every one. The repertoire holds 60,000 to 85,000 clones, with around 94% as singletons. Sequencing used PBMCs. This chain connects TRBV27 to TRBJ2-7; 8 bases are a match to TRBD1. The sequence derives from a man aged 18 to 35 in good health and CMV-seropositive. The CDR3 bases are TGTGCCAGCAGTTTTGGTCGTGGCAGGGGGCGATATGCCGGCAACGAGCAGTACTTC. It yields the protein CASSFGRGRGRYAGNEQYF.